What follows are 25 T cell receptor beta chains derived from one specimen sequenced in a study of T cell repertoires in cytomegalovirus infection (dated by TCRdb to about 2019). Their antigens remain unidentified. Per the publication, the treatment or condition label means: in vitro stimulation with specific CMV peptide epitopes to enrich CMV-specific T cells. Sequencing relied on an Illumina HiSeq 1500. TCRdb took the public reads, trimmed them with fastp at Q25, ran MiXCR for clone calling and kept in-frame beta chains. Each entry is one CDR3 protein sequence, shown with its most common DNA and genes. This sample gives about 280,000 distinct CDR3 sequences in total; about 20% of them show up just once. The top ten clonotypes cover about 21% of the sample. This specimen was cultured PBMCs, taken from culture after CMV antigen stimulation. Receptor source: a human donor in good health (CMV status not recorded). Some clones in this sample may be carry-over from other donors' samples.

The sample holds many counts of this clonotype. CDR3 sequence (DNA): TGTGCCAGCAGTAAAAGTGACTATGGCTACACCTTC. It encodes CASSKSDYGYTF. This sequence joins TRBV7-2 and TRBJ1-2; D gene ambiguous. The CDR3 is 12 amino acids. Trimming removed 6 bases at V and 3 bases at J, with 8 bases between. CDR1 and CDR2 from the germline V gene are SGHTA and FQGNSA.

This clonotype was counted between two and nine times. CDR3 bases: TGTGCCAGCAGCCAAGTTTGGGGCAAGGGCACTGAAGCTTTCTTT. Residues: CASSQVWGKGTEAFF. The chain links TRBV14 to TRBJ1-1; the D gene is possibly TRBD1 (5 bases). Trimming removed 1 base at V and 4 bases at J, with 13 bases between. The CDR3 is made up of 15 amino acids. The V gene's germline CDR1 is SGHDN and CDR2 FVKESK.

V is TRBV28 and J is TRBJ1-5; D remains unclear. V lost 8 bases, J lost 6 bases, and 11 bases lay in between. Germline V gene sequence: CDR1 MDHEN, CDR2 SYDVKM. There are 12 residues in the CDR3. CDR3 sequence: CASPSGGQPQHF. The CDR3 bases are TGTGCCAGCCCGAGTGGTGGTCAGCCCCAGCATTTT.

This chain uses TRBV20-1 with TRBJ1-2; no definite D call. The V gene lost 3 bases and the J gene lost 4 bases, with 9 bases spanning the gap. CDR1 is DFQATT, CDR2 SNEGSKA, per germline (reference sequence). The CDR3 runs to 12 residues. The CDR3 sequence: CSASFVSYGYTF. The DNA of the CDR3 is TGCAGTGCTAGCTTCGTATCCTATGGCTACACCTTC.

This clonotype has ten or more counts. The gene calls are TRBV12-3 or TRBV12-4 and TRBJ2-1, with unresolved D. This CDR3 has 10 residues. V was trimmed by 2 bases and J by 9 bases, leaving 2 bases between them. Here the CDR3 reads CASSLTEQFF. The CDR3 nucleotides read TGTGCCAGCAGTTTAACTGAGCAGTTCTTC.

This clonotype occurred many times. The rearrangement joins TRBV6-5 to TRBJ2-7, with a tentative D call TRBD1 (5 bases). CDR3 size: 14 residues. CDR1 MNHEY and CDR2 SVGAGI come from the germline V gene. Trimming took 0 bases from V and 3 from J, leaving 9 bases between them. The CDR3 loop reads CASSYSDSLYEQYF. CDR3 bases: TGTGCCAGCAGTTACTCCGACAGCCTCTACGAGCAGTACTTC.

The sample holds many counts of this clonotype. The rearrangement uses TRBV12-3 or TRBV12-4 and TRBJ2-2, with D possibly being TRBD2 (5 bases). CDR3 size: 13 residues. V was clipped by 7 bases and J by 1 base, with 7 bases between them. CDR3 bases: TGTGCCAGCACTCGGGGGAACACCGGGGAGCTGTTTTTT. Its protein is CASTRGNTGELFF.

This clonotype appeared a few times. The genes are TRBV6-5 and TRBJ2-3; 10 bases fit TRBD1. Germline V gene data show CDR1 as MNHEY and CDR2 as SVGAGI. Trimming at V came to 0 bases and at J to 3 bases, leaving 3 bases not matched to a gene. This CDR3 comprises 16 residues. The CDR3 protein is CASSYSWGQGTDTQYF. The CDR3 DNA sequence: TGTGCCAGCAGTTACTCATGGGGACAGGGGACAGATACGCAGTATTTT.

This clonotype showed up many times. The V and J genes are TRBV4-3 and TRBJ2-7; D remains unclear. The germline V gene encodes CDR1 LGHNA and CDR2 YSLEER. This CDR3 spans 16 amino acids. Trimming cost V 0 bases and J 0 bases, with 12 bases left between them. The CDR3 DNA reads as TGCGCCAGCAGCCAAGATAGTCGCAGCTACTCCTACGAGCAGTACTTC. It translates to CASSQDSRSYSYEQYF.

Many counts were recorded for this clonotype. V and J are TRBV7-8 and TRBJ2-1; D unclear. Per the germline V gene, CDR1 is SGHVS and CDR2 is FQNEAQ. The CDR3 runs 13 residues. V was shortened by 5 bases and J by 8 bases, with 13 bases between the two germline ends. CDR3 bases: TGTGCCAGCAGCCAATCGACTGGGTATGAGCAGTTCTTC. Residues: CASSQSTGYEQFF.

The chain carries TRBV6-1 and TRBJ2-1; D possibly corresponds to TRBD2 (6 bases). This CDR3 contains 14 residues. Trimming took off 5 bases at V and 2 bases at J, with 10 bases between the two ends. The germline CDR1 and CDR2 sequences are MNHNS and SASEGT. CDR3 amino acids: CASSLTSPYNEQFF. CDR3 in DNA: TGTGCCAGCAGTCTAACTAGCCCCTACAATGAGCAGTTCTTC.

The V call is TRBV20-1, the J call TRBJ2-1, with D unresolved. The CDR3 consists of 10 residues. Deletions cut 5 bases from V and 6 bases from J, with 5 bases between. Looked up from germline, CDR1 is DFQATT and CDR2 is SNEGSKA (reference sequence). CDR3 region: CSAYANEQFF. The CDR3, as DNA: TGCAGTGCTTATGCCAATGAGCAGTTCTTC.

In its sample, this clonotype was seen many times. The V call is TRBV7-2, the J call TRBJ2-3; 13 bases are shared with TRBD2. Germline V gene lookup returns CDR1 SGHTA and CDR2 FQGNSA. The V segment lost 2 bases and the J segment 1 base; nucleotides outside the gene matches: 6. The CDR3 is 18 residues long. CDR3 residues: CASSLRTSGRLGTDTQYF. In nucleotides, the CDR3 is TGTGCCAGCAGCTTACGGACTAGCGGGAGACTCGGCACAGATACGCAGTATTTT.

This clonotype was counted only a few times. At one of its ends the junction is not consistent with the germline gene, which may arise from a read error. The chain is built from TRBV28 and TRBJ1-1; maybe TRBD1 (6 bases). Germline V gives CDR1 MDHEN, CDR2 SYDVKM. The CDR3 loop spans 15 amino acids. In nucleotides, the CDR3 is TGTGCCAGCAGTCCCGATCAGGGGCGGTCTACTGGAGCTTTCTTT. The encoded protein is CASSPDQGRSTGAFF.

This clonotype appeared a few times. The rearrangement uses TRBV5-4 and TRBJ2-3; 11 bases map to TRBD2. Germline CDR1 and CDR2: SGHNT and YYREEE (reference sequence). V lost 1 base, J lost 2 bases, and 3 bases stayed unmatched. The CDR3 is 16 residues long. DNA of the CDR3: TGTGCCAGCAGCTTGCAGACTAGCGGGACCACAGATACGCAGTATTTT. Translated: CASSLQTSGTTDTQYF.

This clonotype appeared a few times. The rearrangement uses TRBV30 and TRBJ1-2; D remains ambiguous. Germline V lookup: CDR1 GTSNPN, CDR2 SVGIG (reference sequence). V was shortened by 2 bases and J by 2 bases, with 15 bases between the two germline ends. This CDR3 is built from 15 residues. The CDR3 sequence: CAWSWGGIWNYGYTF. The CDR3 nucleotides read TGTGCCTGGAGTTGGGGAGGGATTTGGAACTATGGCTACACCTTC.

The V call is TRBV12-3 or TRBV12-4, the J call TRBJ2-1; 11 positions match TRBD2. The CDR3 runs 15 residues. Trimming removed 5 bases from V and 6 bases from J; junction bases left unmatched: 6. Here the CDR3 DNA reads TGTGCCAGCAGTACGGGACTAGCGGATGCCAATGAGCAGTTCTTC. Translating it yields CASSTGLADANEQFF.

V usage is TRBV15 and J usage is TRBJ1-1, with 7 bases aligning to TRBD1. Trimming at V came to 4 bases and at J to 2 bases, leaving 7 bases not matched to a gene. CDR3 length equals 15 residues. Per the germline V gene, CDR1 is LNHNV and CDR2 is YYDKDF (reference sequence). The CDR3 DNA reads as TGTGCCACCAGCAAAGAGACAGGGCTTAACACTGAAGCTTTCTTT. Its protein product is CATSKETGLNTEAFF.

This clonotype was counted a few times. This chain uses TRBV24-1 with TRBJ2-3, with D perhaps TRBD1 (5 bases). The CDR3 runs 14 residues. Germline V gives CDR1 KGHDR, CDR2 SFDVKD. Trimming left V 0 bases short and J 5 bases short, with 8 bases between. The CDR3 DNA follows: TGTGCCACCAGTGATTTGCAGGGTATAGATACGCAGTATTTT. This gives the protein CATSDLQGIDTQYF.

In its sample, this clonotype was seen a few times. The rearrangement uses TRBV6-1 and TRBJ1-1; D not certain. Between the trimmed V and J ends, which lost 1 base and 7 bases, there was a span of 10 bases. The CDR3 runs 13 residues. Germline V gives CDR1 MNHNS, CDR2 SASEGT. CDR3 sequence (DNA): TGTGCCAGCAGTGAAGGTAGAACGGGTGAAGCTTTCTTT. This gives the protein CASSEGRTGEAFF.

This clonotype has a count of ten or more. The rearrangement uses TRBV7-8 and TRBJ2-1, with D possibly matching TRBD2 (5 bases). V dropped 5 bases and J dropped 5 bases, with 7 bases sitting between them. From germline, CDR1 is SGHVS and CDR2 FQNEAQ. The length of the CDR3 is 12 residues. CDR3 amino acids: CASSRTDNEQFF. DNA of the CDR3: TGTGCCAGCAGCCGGACTGACAATGAGCAGTTCTTC.

This clonotype was seen a handful of times. The chain links TRBV20-1 to TRBJ1-1, with D maybe TRBD1 (6 bases). Germline V gene data show CDR1 as DFQATT and CDR2 as SNEGSKA (reference sequence). This CDR3 is 13 amino acids long. Trimming removed 1 base from V and 1 base from J, with 7 bases in between. CDR3: CSARGRGNTEAFF. In DNA, the CDR3 is TGCAGTGCTAGAGGCAGGGGGAACACTGAAGCTTTCTTT.

This clonotype appeared many times. The chain is built from TRBV7-2 and TRBJ2-2; D is unresolved. The CDR3 sequence is 14 residues long. The V and J ends lost 5 bases and 9 bases respectively, with 16 bases between them. Per germline, CDR1 SGHTA and CDR2 FQGNSA. CDR3 sequence: CASSPIGPHRELFF. Here the CDR3 DNA reads TGTGCCAGCAGCCCAATCGGGCCTCACAGGGAGCTGTTTTTT.

The table lists this clonotype with a few counts. The chain uses TRBV28 and TRBJ2-7; D is ambiguous. The CDR3 contains 15 residues. Germline CDR1 reads MDHEN; CDR2 reads SYDVKM. Trimming cost V 5 bases and J 0 bases, with 14 bases left between them. CDR3 sequence reads: CASSTPSLSSYEQYF. The CDR3, as DNA: TGTGCCAGCAGTACCCCGTCCCTTTCCTCCTACGAGCAGTACTTC.

The chain carries TRBV7-9 and TRBJ1-1; tentative D call: TRBD1 (5 bases). This CDR3 region has 14 residues. Germline values: CDR1 SEHNR, CDR2 FQNEAQ (reference sequence). Trimming cost V 1 base and J 2 bases, with 8 bases left between them. CDR3: CASSLGTTNTEAFF. In DNA, the CDR3 is TGTGCCAGCAGCTTAGGGACAACAAACACTGAAGCTTTCTTT.